This passage covers 28 T cell receptor beta chains from one sample sequenced in a study of sequential checkpoint blockade in melanoma. Some clones are missing from TCRdb's copy, which holds only in-frame ones; the method was immunoSEQ multiplex PCR. The data contain around 40,000 clones, 80% to 90% of them singletons. Treatment in this sample: randomized to nivolumab then ipilimumab (arm A) or the reverse (arm B). The sequenced sample was CD8+ T cells sorted from blood (inferred from file names), obtained from a patient given nivolumab and ipilimumab in sequence. These receptors came from a human donor with melanoma.

This chain joins TRBV11-2 and TRBJ2-2; the D is unclear. V was clipped by 5 bases and J by 6 bases, with 16 bases between them. From germline, CDR1 is SGHAT and CDR2 FQNNGV. The CDR3 runs to 15 residues. DNA of the CDR3: TGTGCCAGCAGCCCCCAAGCGATCGAATCCGGGGAGCTGTTTTTT. This translates into CASSPQAIESGELFF.

The table lists this clone with a few counts. This CDR3 is also generated by other DNA sequences in the sample. V is TRBV7-2 and J is TRBJ2-2, with 13 bases aligning to TRBD2. With 5 bases clipped from V and 5 bases from J, the junction kept 2 bases outside the gene matches. The germline gives CDR1 SGHTA, CDR2 FQGNSA. The CDR3 has 15 residues. The CDR3 sequence: CASSPLAGGTGELFF. The DNA of the CDR3 is TGTGCCAGCAGCCCACTAGCGGGAGGGACCGGGGAGCTGTTTTTT.

This clone was seen only a few times. This chain links TRBV5-1 with TRBJ2-7, with a tentative D call TRBD2 (5 bases). Germline CDR1 reads SGHRS; CDR2 reads YFSETQ. Trimming took 0 bases from V and 5 from J, leaving 15 bases between them. The CDR3 runs 15 residues. The CDR3 nucleotides are TGCGCCAGCAGCTTGGAATCTGCGGCGCGGGACGAGCAGTACTTC. This translates into CASSLESAARDEQYF.

This clone has just a few counts. The chain uses TRBV9 and TRBJ1-1; D is perhaps TRBD1 (6 bases). There are 15 residues in the CDR3. CDR1 and CDR2 (germline): SGDLS, YYNGEE. Trimming stripped 0 bases from V and 4 bases from J, with 13 bases between. In DNA form, the CDR3 reads TGTGCCAGCAGCGTAGTAGGCAGGGGCCCCACTGAAGCTTTCTTT. Translating it yields CASSVVGRGPTEAFF.

J is TRBJ2-3 and V is TRBV27; no definite D call. V lost 2 bases, J lost 6 bases, and 9 bases lay in between. The CDR3 length is 13 residues. Germline lookup yields CDR1 MNHEY and CDR2 SMNVEV (reference sequence). The CDR3 DNA reads TGTGCCAGCAGTTTACCGGGTCGGGATACGCAGTATTTT. Its translation: CASSLPGRDTQYF.

J is TRBJ2-7 and V is TRBV19, with D possibly being TRBD1 (6 bases). V shed 4 bases and J shed 5 bases, with 15 bases lying between them. The CDR3 spans 14 residues. Per germline, CDR1 LNHDA and CDR2 SQIVND (reference sequence). CDR3 in DNA: TGTGCCAGTAGTAGCTTTATGGGGGCCCACGAGCAGTACTTC. Amino acids: CASSSFMGAHEQYF.

The chain employs TRBV13 and TRBJ2-2, with D perhaps matching TRBD2 (6 bases). V lost 2 bases, J lost 5 bases, and 12 bases lay in between. Germline lookup yields CDR1 PRHDT and CDR2 FYEKMQ (reference sequence). The CDR3 runs to 15 residues. In nucleotides, the CDR3 is TGTGCCAGCAGCTTAACCGGGAGAGGGACCGGGGAGCTGTTTTTT. Translating it yields CASSLTGRGTGELFF.

This clone was detected a few times. The CDR3 is CASSFKWTGRVGELFF. CDR3 coding DNA: TGTGCCAGCAGTTTCAAGTGGACAGGGAGGGTCGGGGAGCTGTTTTTT. J is TRBJ2-2 and V is TRBV27, with D possibly matching TRBD1 (8 bases). Germline loops: CDR1 MNHEY, CDR2 SMNVEV (reference sequence). The CDR3 covers 16 residues. Trimming took 3 bases from V and 7 from J, leaving 18 bases between them.

The chain employs TRBV27 and TRBJ2-5, with D tentatively TRBD1 (5 bases). The CDR3 extends over 14 amino acids. Germline V gives CDR1 MNHEY, CDR2 SMNVEV (reference sequence). The ends were cut back, 2 bases at V and 4 bases at J, with 11 bases in the middle. The CDR3 nucleotides read TGTGCCAGCAGTTTACTGGGTCAGGGAGAGACCCAGTACTTC. Amino acid sequence: CASSLLGQGETQYF.

V usage is TRBV25-1 and J usage is TRBJ2-5, with no clear D. The J call is in doubt because the DNA end fits TRBJ2-7 better. The CDR3 is 13 residues long. CDR1 and CDR2 from the germline V gene are MGHDK and SYGVNS. CDR3: CASSEVVGYEQYF. The CDR3 DNA follows: TGTGCCAGCAGTGAAGTGGTCGGGTACGAGCAGTACTTC.

The chain employs TRBV6-5 and TRBJ2-7; 10 bases map to TRBD1. The CDR3 has 14 residues. The V and J ends lost 2 bases and 9 bases, in that order; junction bases with no gene match: 7. CDR1 and CDR2 from the germline V gene are MNHEY and SVGAGI. The CDR3, as DNA: TGTGCCAGCAGTTACGGGACAGGGGCTGCGGGGCAGTACTTC. Encoded protein: CASSYGTGAAGQYF.

This chain joins TRBV15 and TRBJ2-2; D is perhaps TRBD1 (5 bases). Deletions cut 3 bases from V and 2 bases from J, with 10 bases between. Germline V gene lookup returns CDR1 LNHNV and CDR2 YYDKDF (reference sequence). This CDR3 spans 15 amino acids. The CDR3, as DNA: TGTGCCACCAGCAGCCGACAGAGAAACACCGGGGAGCTGTTTTTT. Protein sequence: CATSSRQRNTGELFF.

This rearrangement joins TRBV5-8 to TRBJ1-4; no definite D call. The V and J ends lost 9 bases and 0 bases respectively, with 12 bases between them. The CDR3 is 14 residues long. Germline CDR1 SGHTS, CDR2 YDEGEE. CDR3 residues: CAIPDGATNEKLFF. The CDR3, as DNA: TGTGCCATACCCGACGGAGCAACTAATGAAAAACTGTTTTTT. Based on the CDR3 plus reference TRBV5-8 and TRBJ1-4, the full variable domain is EAGVTQSPTHLIKTRGQQATLRCSPISGHTSVYWYQQALGLGLQFLLWYDEGEERNRGNFPPRFSGRQFPNYSSELNVNALELEDSALYLCAIPDGATNEKLFFGSGTQLSVL.

This clone was seen just once. The chain links TRBV6-5 to TRBJ2-7; TRBD1 matches 8 bases. With 6 bases clipped from V and 2 bases from J, the junction kept 6 bases outside the gene matches. The CDR3 length is 14 residues. Germline-derived CDR1 and CDR2 are MNHEY and SVGAGI. CDR3 DNA: TGTGCCAGCAGGTACGGACAGGGAACCTACGAGCAGTACTTC. Its translation: CASRYGQGTYEQYF.

The chain combines TRBV15 with TRBJ2-3; D is perhaps TRBD1 (6 bases). This CDR3 has 13 amino acids. V shed 4 bases and J shed 6 bases, with 11 bases lying between them. CDR1 is LNHNV, CDR2 YYDKDF, per germline (reference sequence). The CDR3 loop reads CATSTFRGDTQYF. The CDR3 DNA reads TGTGCCACCAGCACCTTTAGGGGGGATACGCAGTATTTT. The full variable domain, in which reference TRBV15 and TRBJ2-3 provide the parts outside the CDR3, is DAMVIQNPRYQVTQFGKPVTLSCSQTLNHNVMYWYQQKSSQAPKLLFHYYDKDFNNEADTPDNFQSRRPNTSFCFLDIRSPGLGDTAMYLCATSTFRGDTQYFGPGTRLTVL.

The gene calls are TRBV19 and TRBJ2-5; the match to TRBD2 covers 9 bases. Germline CDR1 reads LNHDA; CDR2 reads SQIVND (reference sequence). This CDR3 region has 15 residues. Trimming at V came to 8 bases and at J to 5 bases, leaving 12 bases not matched to a gene. The CDR3 bases are TGTGCCAGTGGGGTTAGCGGGAGTAGGTTGGAGACCCAGTACTTC. The encoded protein is CASGVSGSRLETQYF.

This clone was seen a few times. The genes are TRBV14 and TRBJ2-7; D may be TRBD2 (6 bases). CDR3 length: 14 residues. Trimming cost V 1 base and J 6 bases, with 13 bases left between them. CDR1 is SGHDN and CDR2 is FVKESK in the germline V gene. The CDR3 spells CASSQVGVGSEQYF. In DNA form, the CDR3 reads TGTGCCAGCAGCCAAGTTGGAGTCGGGAGCGAGCAGTACTTC.

The J gene is TRBJ2-6, the V gene TRBV30; D uncertain. CDR1 and CDR2 (germline): GTSNPN, SVGIG (reference sequence). The CDR3 loop spans 14 amino acids. CDR3 nucleotide sequence: TGTGCGGCCGCCCCGTTCTCTGGGGCCAACGTCCTGACTTTC. This codes for CAAAPFSGANVLTF.

By sample fraction, this clone is medium-sized (0.01 to 0.1%). The chain is built from TRBV11-2 and TRBJ2-7; D is perhaps TRBD2 (6 bases). Trimming removed 6 bases at V and 6 bases at J, with 15 bases between. CDR3 length: 13 residues. Germline V gene lookup returns CDR1 SGHAT and CDR2 FQNNGV. CDR3 coding DNA: TGTGCCAGCAGTCGGGAGAGAGGATTCGAGCAGTACTTC. Amino acids: CASSRERGFEQYF.

In this sample, this clone turned up a few times. This sequence joins TRBV6-5 and TRBJ2-2; D gene uncertain. Germline CDR1 reads MNHEY; CDR2 reads SVGAGI. The CDR3 is made up of 15 amino acids. Trimming left V 0 bases short and J 5 bases short, with 10 bases between. In DNA, the CDR3 is TGTGCCAGCAGTTACTCGAGCTCTCCGACCGGGGAGCTGTTTTTT. Amino acid sequence: CASSYSSSPTGELFF.

The chain combines TRBV4-1 with TRBJ2-5; D gene uncertain. Germline V CDR1 and CDR2: MGHRA, YSYEKL. The CDR3 totals 17 residues. Trimming pared 6 bases from V and 2 bases from J, leaving 22 bases between. DNA for the CDR3: TGCGCCAGCAGTCCCCTACGTATGGAGAAATCGCAAGAGACCCAGTACTTC. It codes for CASSPLRMEKSQETQYF.

This chain uses TRBV5-4 with TRBJ1-3, with 9 bases matching TRBD1. V was pared by 4 bases and J by 0 bases, with 11 bases of the junction left unmatched. The germline gives CDR1 SGHNT, CDR2 YYREEE (reference sequence). This CDR3 comprises 18 residues. CDR3 residues: CASSRASPGQGSGNTIYF. As DNA, the CDR3 is TGTGCCAGCAGCCGGGCTTCTCCGGGACAGGGCTCTGGAAACACCATATATTTT.

The V call is TRBV9, the J call TRBJ2-2; D possibly corresponds to TRBD2 (5 bases). V was trimmed by 4 bases and J by 0 bases, leaving 16 bases between them. Germline CDR1 reads SGDLS; CDR2 reads YYNGEE. The CDR3 runs to 17 residues. Here the CDR3 reads CASSPFLGSANTGELFF. CDR3 in DNA: TGTGCCAGCAGCCCCTTTCTTGGGAGTGCGAACACCGGGGAGCTGTTTTTT.

The chain combines TRBV28 with TRBJ2-7; TRBD1 matches 8 bases. J gave up 0 bases and V 2 bases, and 3 bases lay outside the gene matches. The CDR3 extends over 15 amino acids. CDR1 and CDR2 (germline): MDHEN, SYDVKM. CDR3 protein: CASSLQGAVSYEQYF. For the CDR3, the DNA is TGTGCCAGCAGTTTACAGGGGGCTGTCTCCTACGAGCAGTACTTC.

The gene calls are TRBV7-3 and TRBJ1-1, with 10 bases aligning to TRBD1. This CDR3 is 15 amino acids long. Germline-derived CDR1 and CDR2 are SGHTA and FQGTGA. The V gene end was trimmed by 5 bases and the J gene end by 3 bases; junction bases not matched to a gene: 6. CDR3 residues: CASSPGQGGDTEAFF. The CDR3 DNA reads TGTGCCAGCAGCCCAGGACAGGGGGGTGACACTGAAGCTTTCTTT.

The chain is built from TRBV5-6 and TRBJ2-2, with unresolved D. V lost 4 bases and J lost 7, with 5 bases in between. The CDR3 has 11 amino acids. CDR1 SGHDT and CDR2 YYEEEE come from the germline V gene. CDR3 residues: CASSTGGELFF. The CDR3, as DNA: TGTGCCAGCAGCACCGGCGGGGAGCTGTTTTTT.

The V and J genes are TRBV5-1 and TRBJ2-1; the D gene is possibly TRBD1 (6 bases). V was cut by 2 bases and J by 7 bases, with 13 bases left in between. This CDR3 is 14 amino acids long. Germline CDR1 and CDR2: SGHRS and YFSETQ. In DNA, the CDR3 is TGCGCCAGCAGCTTTCCAGCGAGGGGGAATGAGCAGTTCTTC. Residues: CASSFPARGNEQFF.

V is TRBV6-4 and J is TRBJ1-1; D might be TRBD1 (6 bases). Germline-derived CDR1 and CDR2 are MRHNA and SNTAGT. The CDR3 extends over 14 amino acids. The V end lost 5 bases, the J end lost 5 bases, and 15 bases lay between the germline ends. CDR3 amino acids: CASSLDSGGTEAFF. The CDR3 bases are TGTGCCAGCAGTTTGGACAGTGGCGGTACTGAAGCTTTCTTT.